Listed below are T cell receptor beta chains from one sample, sequenced in a study of CD8+ T cells in alopecia areata. Sequencing was performed with immunoSEQ multiplex PCR; in TCRdb, only in-frame clones are kept and a portion is missing. The table has some 220,000 clones, about three fifths seen once; the top ten hold roughly 1.5%. This material consisted of CD4+ T cells sorted from blood, taken at week 4, from a patient treated with tofacitinib. These receptors were obtained from a human donor with alopecia areata. The conserved cysteine and the conserved F or W are not part of the CDR3 here. Fields, in order: clone size, V gene, CDR3 protein. Clone size appears in some rows only: once, few, many, or a class for an expanded clone.

size: -; V: TRBV7-3; CDR3: ASSLGFQETQY
size: -; V: TRBV29-1; CDR3: SVEDRDLTNEQF
size: few; V: TRBV6-5; CDR3: ASSDRLVQY
size: few; V: TRBV9; CDR3: ASSVMGAGANVLT
size: -; V: TRBV29-1; CDR3: SVEESGTGSYGYT
size: -; V: TRBV6-1; CDR3: ASSGWTGSNGYT
size: -; V: TRBV30; CDR3: AWSEQGGPDKQF
size: -; V: TRBV5-1; CDR3: ASSTDSHNEQF
size: -; V: TRBV6-1; CDR3: ASREELQF
size: -; V: TRBV27; CDR3: ASSRLATGPWNEQF
size: -; V: TRBV4-1; CDR3: ASSQDHGVEKLF
size: -; V: TRBV5-6; CDR3: ASSAPYSGANVLT
size: once; V: TRBV4-3; CDR3: ASSQRVNTEAF
size: -; V: TRBV5-6; CDR3: ASSFRVKATEAF
size: -; V: TRBV19; CDR3: ASANWTGGETQY
size: -; V: TRBV2; CDR3: ASTLTGMVVTEAF
size: -; V: TRBV29-1; CDR3: SVPNRGWEPNTEAF
size: -; V: TRBV30; CDR3: AWSAGTGVNQPQH
size: -; V: TRBV4-3; CDR3: ASSQRLWDEQY
size: -; V: TRBV4-3; CDR3: ASSQSGTVTGELF
size: -; V: TRBV5-1; CDR3: ASSSPITGELF
size: few; V: TRBV28; CDR3: ASRGTGLPYEQY
size: -; V: TRBV19; CDR3: ASAPGRLETQY
size: -; V: TRBV2; CDR3: ASRARDREGYT
size: -; V: TRBV5-4; CDR3: ASSPTSGSYNEQF
size: few; V: TRBV5-1; CDR3: ASSLGGDQPQH
size: -; V: TRBV7-2; CDR3: ASSSALPGLAYEQY
size: many; V: TRBV7-9; CDR3: ASSLVGSPPY
size: few; V: TRBV11-2; CDR3: ASSRLRTDTQY
size: -; V: TRBV20-1; CDR3: SARRDTEAF
size: -; V: TRBV30; CDR3: AWSMETAGPYGYT
size: -; V: TRBV2; CDR3: ASSSDSNTEAF
size: -; V: TRBV5-1; CDR3: ASSLEDDNEQF
size: -; V: TRBV9; CDR3: ASSVGGQQNTEAF
size: once; V: TRBV25-1; CDR3: ASSGLETQY
size: -; V: TRBV29-1; CDR3: SVGRQGYT
size: few; V: TRBV19; CDR3: ASRRDRGNYGYT
size: few; V: TRBV30; CDR3: AWSSGDNQPQH
size: few; V: TRBV7-9; CDR3: ASSPPGQTYNEQF
size: -; V: TRBV5-6; CDR3: ASSLTGEGADTQY
size: many; V: TRBV4-3; CDR3: ASSQATVSPGYGYT
size: -; V: TRBV4-1; CDR3: ASSQEEGTGQLYGYT
size: once; V: TRBV2; CDR3: ASSVTGAYQPQH
size: -; V: TRBV7-2; CDR3: ASSQRDHYGYT
size: few; V: TRBV7-2; CDR3: ASSLVGQNNQPQH